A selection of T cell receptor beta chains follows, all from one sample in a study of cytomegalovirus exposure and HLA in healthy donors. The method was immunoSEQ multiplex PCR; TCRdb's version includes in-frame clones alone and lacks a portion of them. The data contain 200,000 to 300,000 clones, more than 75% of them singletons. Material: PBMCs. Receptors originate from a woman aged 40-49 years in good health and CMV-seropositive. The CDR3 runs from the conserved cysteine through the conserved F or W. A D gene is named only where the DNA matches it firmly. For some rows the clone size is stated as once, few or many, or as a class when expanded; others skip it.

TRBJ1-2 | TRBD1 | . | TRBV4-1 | CASSYYRGPNYGYTF | TGCGCCAGCAGCTATTACAGGGGGCCTAACTATGGCTACACCTTC
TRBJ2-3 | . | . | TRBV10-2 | CASSGLASTDTQYF | TGCGCCAGCAGTGGCTTAGCGAGCACAGATACGCAGTATTTT
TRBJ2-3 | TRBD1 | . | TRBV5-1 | CASSGGQSTDTQYF | TGCGCCAGCAGCGGGGGACAGAGCACAGATACGCAGTATTTT
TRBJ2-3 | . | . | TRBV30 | CAWVGRRGTDTQYF | TGTGCCTGGGTCGGGAGACGGGGCACAGATACGCAGTATTTT
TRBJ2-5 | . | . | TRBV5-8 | CASSIRTADLGETQYF | TGTGCCAGCAGCATCCGGACAGCGGACTTGGGAGAGACCCAGTACTTC
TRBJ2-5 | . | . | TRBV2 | CASNRELQETQYF | TGTGCCAGCAACAGAGAACTTCAAGAGACCCAGTACTTC
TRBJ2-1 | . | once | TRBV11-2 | CASSPRELGQSYYNEQFF | TGTGCCAGCAGCCCACGGGAGCTGGGACAGTCTTATTACAATGAGCAGTTCTTC
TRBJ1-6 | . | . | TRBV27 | CASSWAGEGSPLHF | TGTGCCAGCAGTTGGGCGGGGGAAGGTTCACCCCTCCACTTT
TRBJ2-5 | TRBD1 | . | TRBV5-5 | CASSSGTGTETQYF | TGTGCCAGCAGCTCTGGGACAGGGACGGAGACCCAGTACTTC
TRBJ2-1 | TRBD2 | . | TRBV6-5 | CASTGPGGGYNEQFF | TGTGCCAGCACCGGGCCCGGGGGGGGGTACAATGAGCAGTTCTTC
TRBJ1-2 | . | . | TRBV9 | CASKRSNYGYTF | TGTGCCAGCAAGAGATCTAACTATGGCTACACCTTC
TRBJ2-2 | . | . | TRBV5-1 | CASSLEGYTGELFF | TGCGCCAGCAGCTTGGAGGGGTACACCGGGGAGCTGTTTTTT
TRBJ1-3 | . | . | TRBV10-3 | CAISEEGRLSGNAIYF | TGTGCCATCAGTGAGGAAGGGAGGCTCTCTGGAAACGCCATATATTTT
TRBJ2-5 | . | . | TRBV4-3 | CASSQDFQGWETQYF | TGCGCCAGCAGCCAAGATTTCCAGGGATGGGAGACCCAGTACTTC
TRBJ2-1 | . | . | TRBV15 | CATSRRAGRDNEQFF | TGTGCCACCAGCAGGAGGGCGGGTAGAGACAATGAGCAGTTCTTC
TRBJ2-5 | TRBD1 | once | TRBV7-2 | CASSSDRVLVETQYF | TGTGCCAGCAGCTCAGACAGGGTACTGGTCGAGACCCAGTACTTC
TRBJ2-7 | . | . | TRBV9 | CASSAGFEQYF | TGTGCCAGCAGCGCAGGGTTCGAGCAGTACTTC
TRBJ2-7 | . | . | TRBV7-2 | CASSQGGEQYF | TGTGCCAGCTCCCAGGGCGGCGAGCAGTACTTC
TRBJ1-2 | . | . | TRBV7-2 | CASSSSLNYGYTF | TGTGCCAGCAGCTCCTCTCTTAACTATGGCTACACCTTC
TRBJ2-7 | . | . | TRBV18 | CASSPPTGDGEQYF | TGTGCCAGCTCACCACCTACGGGAGACGGCGAGCAGTACTTC
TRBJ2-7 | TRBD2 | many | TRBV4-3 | CASSQDPTFTSGNEQYF | TGCGCCAGCAGCCAAGACCCCACCTTTACTAGCGGGAACGAGCAGTACTTC
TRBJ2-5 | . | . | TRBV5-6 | CASSLSPIYQEAQYF | TGTGCCAGCAGCCTCAGCCCCATCTATCAAGAGGCCCAGTACTTC
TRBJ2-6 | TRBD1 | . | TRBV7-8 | CASSSGQGRSGANVLTF | TGTGCCAGCAGCTCTGGACAGGGGCGCTCTGGGGCCAACGTCCTGACTTTC
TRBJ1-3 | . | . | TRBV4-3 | CASSQDLSGAFTIYF | TGCGCCAGCAGCCAAGATTTGTCAGGCGCGTTCACCATATATTTT
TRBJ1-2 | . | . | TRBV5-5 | CASSSGPSGDYGYTF | TGTGCCAGCAGCTCCGGACCCTCCGGGGACTATGGCTACACCTTC
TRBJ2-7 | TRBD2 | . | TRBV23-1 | CASSHRDLAGGAEQYF | TGCGCCAGCAGTCACCGTGACCTAGCGGGAGGAGCCGAGCAGTACTTC
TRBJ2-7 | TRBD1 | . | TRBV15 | CATSRGRQGAFEQYF | TGTGCCACCAGCAGAGGGAGGCAGGGGGCTTTCGAGCAGTACTTC
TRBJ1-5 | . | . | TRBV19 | CASKNYGSSNQPQHF | TGTGCCAGTAAAAACTATGGTAGTAGCAATCAGCCCCAGCATTTT
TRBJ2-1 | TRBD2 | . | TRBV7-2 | CASSLVTTSGRDEQFF | TGTGCCAGCAGCTTAGTTACGACTAGCGGGAGAGATGAGCAGTTCTTC
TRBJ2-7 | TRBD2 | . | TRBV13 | CASSYYLLTSGNYEQYF | TGTGCCAGCAGCTATTACCTCTTGACTAGCGGGAATTACGAGCAGTACTTC
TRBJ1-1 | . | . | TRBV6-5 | CASSQTQPMNTEAFF | TGTGCCAGCAGTCAAACACAACCGATGAACACTGAAGCTTTCTTT
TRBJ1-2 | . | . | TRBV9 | CASSVGGEGRLAAFYGYTF | TGTGCCAGCAGCGTCGGGGGAGAAGGTCGCTTGGCTGCTTTCTATGGCTACACCTTC
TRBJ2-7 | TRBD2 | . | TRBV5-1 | CASSVSGLAGVISVYEQYF | TGCGCCAGCAGCGTGTCGGGACTAGCGGGAGTGATTAGTGTCTACGAGCAGTACTTC
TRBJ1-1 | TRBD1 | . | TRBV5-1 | CASRRTGNGNTEAFF | TGCGCCAGCAGGAGGACAGGGAATGGGAACACTGAAGCTTTCTTT
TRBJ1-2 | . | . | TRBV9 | CASSVAGDGLSMGYTF | TGTGCCAGCAGCGTAGCAGGGGACGGATTGTCTATGGGCTACACCTTC
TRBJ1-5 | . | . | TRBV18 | CASSPGDGQPQHF | TGTGCCAGCTCGCCGGGGGACGGTCAGCCCCAGCATTTT
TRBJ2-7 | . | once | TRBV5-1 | CASSLVGSEPPYEQYF | TGCGCCAGCAGCTTGGTAGGATCGGAGCCCCCCTACGAGCAGTACTTC
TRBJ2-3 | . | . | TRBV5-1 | CASSLEGREIDTQYF | TGCGCCAGCAGCTTGGAGGGGCGAGAAATAGATACGCAGTATTTT
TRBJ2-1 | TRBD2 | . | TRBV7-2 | CASSEDSGGPYNEQFF | TGTGCCAGCAGCGAAGATAGCGGGGGGCCCTACAATGAGCAGTTCTTC
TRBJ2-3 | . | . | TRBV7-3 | CASRQTSTDTQYF | TGTGCCAGCAGGCAGACTAGCACAGATACGCAGTATTTT
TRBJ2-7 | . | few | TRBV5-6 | CASSSGQRASF | TGTGCCAGCAGCTCCGGACAGCGCGCCAGCTTC
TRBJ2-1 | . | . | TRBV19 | CASMEGLGQFF | TGTGCCAGTATGGAGGGGTTGGGGCAGTTCTTC
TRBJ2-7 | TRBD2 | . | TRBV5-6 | CASSHLGTSGSHEQYF | TGTGCCAGCAGCCACCTTGGGACTAGCGGGAGCCACGAGCAGTACTTC
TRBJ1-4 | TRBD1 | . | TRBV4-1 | CASSQSGTGNEKLFF | TGCGCCAGCAGCCAAAGCGGGACAGGCAATGAAAAACTGTTTTTT
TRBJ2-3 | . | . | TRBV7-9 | CSSSLNRVASTDTQYF | TGTTCCAGCAGCCTAAACAGGGTTGCTAGCACAGATACGCAGTATTTT
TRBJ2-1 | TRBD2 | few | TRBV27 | CASSLAGGFSDEQFF | TGTGCCAGCAGTCTAGCGGGGGGGTTTAGTGATGAGCAGTTCTTC
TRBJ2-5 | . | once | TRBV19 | CASSTDKDYYQETQYF | TGTGCCAGTAGTACAGACAAGGACTATTACCAAGAGACCCAGTACTTC
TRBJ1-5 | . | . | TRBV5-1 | CASRKSGNQPQHF | TGCGCCAGCAGGAAAAGCGGCAATCAGCCCCAGCATTTT
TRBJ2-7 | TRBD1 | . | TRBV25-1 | CASSESGAGGYEQYF | TGTGCCAGCAGTGAATCCGGAGCAGGGGGCTACGAGCAGTACTTC
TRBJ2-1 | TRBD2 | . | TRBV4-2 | CASSQAGTSVYNEQFF | TGTGCCAGCAGCCAAGCCGGGACTAGTGTTTACAATGAGCAGTTCTTC
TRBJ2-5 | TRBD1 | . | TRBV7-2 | CASSPGTGKETQYF | TGTGCCAGCAGCCCCGGGACAGGGAAAGAGACCCAGTACTTC
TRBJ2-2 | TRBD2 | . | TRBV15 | CATSREWGGETVNTGELFF | TGTGCCACCAGCAGAGAATGGGGGGGAGAGACCGTGAACACCGGGGAGCTGTTTTTT
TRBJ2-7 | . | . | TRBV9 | CASSVDRGNEQYF | TGTGCCAGCAGCGTAGATCGGGGTAACGAGCAGTACTTC